This passage covers 16 T cell receptor beta chains from one sample sequenced in a study of blood T cells in healthy people across ages. It was with a sample-barcoded 5' primer and a J-beta primer mix that a second PCR of about 6 to 12 cycles was run. Using its own MiXCR run on the 5' RACE reads, TCRdb lists one record per CDR3 protein. This repertoire shows more than 550,000 distinct CDR3 sequences, 20% to 25% found once; its top ten account for 22%. The sample consisted of blood. The receptors were gathered from a man between 65 and 85 years old in good health.

In this sample, this clonotype turned up a few times. The CDR3 sequence: CASSRYGQGLGNTEAFF. Written as DNA, the CDR3 is TGTGCCAGCTCTCGATATGGACAGGGTCTTGGGAACACTGAAGCTTTCTTT. The chain has TRBV18 and TRBJ1-1; 8 bases are a match to TRBD1. The trim removed 6 bases at V and 1 base at J, leaving 13 bases unmatched. From germline, CDR1 is KGHSH and CDR2 LQKENI. CDR3 length: 17 amino acids.

V gene TRBV20-1 combines with J gene TRBJ1-2; D unclear. V lost 5 bases to trimming and J lost 6 bases, with 10 bases between them. From germline, CDR1 is DFQATT and CDR2 SNEGSKA (reference sequence). The CDR3 length is 11 residues. CDR3: CSALFVDGYTF. CDR3 DNA: TGCAGTGCTTTGTTCGTAGATGGCTACACCTTC.

In this sample, this clonotype turned up a few times. The chain carries TRBV5-1 and TRBJ1-1; possibly TRBD1 for D (6 bases). The germline gives CDR1 SGHRS, CDR2 YFSETQ. The CDR3 runs 12 residues. Trimming removed 5 bases from V and 10 bases from J, with 15 bases in between. CDR3 sequence (DNA): TGCGCCAGCAGATCAGGGGCAGATGGAGCTTTCTTT. Amino acids: CASRSGADGAFF.

The chain couples TRBV18 to TRBJ2-3; TRBD1 matches 9 bases. Germline V gene data show CDR1 as KGHSH and CDR2 as LQKENI. This CDR3 comprises 15 residues. Losses at the gene ends were 4 bases for V and 4 bases for J; bases not matched to a gene: 6. Here the CDR3 DNA reads TGTGCCAGCTCACGGGGACAGGGATCCGCAGATACGCAGTATTTT. It yields the protein CASSRGQGSADTQYF. Full variable domain (remainder filled in from reference TRBV18 and TRBJ2-3): NAGVMQNPRHLVRRRGQEARLRCSPMKGHSHVYWYRQLPEEGLKFMVYLQKENIIDESGMPKERFSAEFPKEGPSILRIQQVVRGDSAAYFCASSRGQGSADTQYFGPGTRLTVL.

DNA for the CDR3: TGTGCCAGCAGCTTCTGGAGCGGGATAGGAAATACGCAGTATTTT. It codes for CASSFWSGIGNTQYF. The genes are TRBV7-2 and TRBJ2-3; 7 positions match TRBD2. The J segment lost 7 bases and the V segment lost 3 bases, leaving 10 bases of the junction unmatched. The CDR3 is 15 residues long. The germline CDR1 and CDR2 sequences are SGHTA and FQGNSA.

The chain links TRBV14 to TRBJ1-2; D is ambiguous. Per the germline V gene, CDR1 is SGHDN and CDR2 is FVKESK. There are 12 residues in the CDR3. Trimming removed 7 bases from V and 7 bases from J, with 13 bases in between. The CDR3 loop is CASKRSRGGYTF. The CDR3 DNA sequence: TGTGCCAGCAAGAGGAGTCGAGGTGGCTACACCTTC.

The chain has TRBV2 and TRBJ2-2; TRBD2 agrees at 7 bases. The V gene end was trimmed by 4 bases and the J gene end by 2 bases; junction bases not matched to a gene: 10. Germline CDR1 is SNHLY and CDR2 is FYNNEI. The CDR3 spans 17 residues. DNA for the CDR3: TGTGCCAGCAGTGGACCACGCGGGAGAGGTAACACCGGGGAGCTGTTTTTT. Protein: CASSGPRGRGNTGELFF. The whole variable domain, remainder taken from reference TRBV2 and TRBJ2-2, is EPEVTQTPSHQVTQMGQEVILRCVPISNHLYFYWYRQILGQKVEFLVSFYNNEISEKSEIFDDQFSVERPDGSNFTLKIRSTKLEDSAMYFCASSGPRGRGNTGELFFGEGSRLTVL.

This clonotype was detected only a few times. J is TRBJ2-5 and V is TRBV7-7; the D gene is possibly TRBD1 (6 bases). The CDR3 sequence is 15 residues long. V lost 1 base and J lost 2, with 11 bases in between. Germline values: CDR1 SSHAT, CDR2 FNYEAQ (reference sequence). The CDR3 region is CASSLVGAGQETQYF. The CDR3 DNA is TGTGCCAGCAGCTTAGTGGGGGCAGGACAAGAGACCCAGTACTTC.

The chain links TRBV6-2 or TRBV6-3 to TRBJ2-7, with D maybe TRBD2 (7 bases). The CDR3 extends over 15 amino acids. From germline, CDR1 is MNHEY and CDR2 SVGEGT. The V end lost 6 bases, the J end lost 3 bases, and 18 bases lay between the germline ends. The CDR3 DNA is TGTGCCAGCAGGGGCGACAGGACGGGGGGCTACGAGCAGTACGTC. Encoded protein: CASRGDRTGGYEQYV.

This chain joins TRBV6-5 and TRBJ2-7; D unresolved. Germline CDR1 and CDR2: MNHEY and SVGAGI. This CDR3 contains 15 residues. The V end was cut by 0 bases, the J end by 2 bases, with 11 bases between. The CDR3 region is CASSYSIGGAYEQYF. DNA for the CDR3: TGTGCCAGCAGTTACTCTATAGGCGGCGCCTACGAGCAGTACTTC.

This clonotype appeared a few times. The gene calls are TRBV10-2 and TRBJ2-1, with 8 bases matching TRBD2. CDR1 is WSHSY and CDR2 is SAAADI in the germline V gene. V dropped 3 bases and J dropped 2; count of bases not matched to a gene: 3. The CDR3 loop spans 15 amino acids. The CDR3 sequence: CASSDPGLAYNEQFF. CDR3 nucleotide sequence: TGCGCCAGCAGTGATCCGGGACTAGCCTACAATGAGCAGTTCTTC.

This clonotype has only one observation. The chain combines TRBV9 with TRBJ2-1, with D perhaps TRBD2 (7 bases). The CDR3 spans 15 residues. V was clipped by 0 bases and J by 7 bases, with 14 bases between them. In germline, CDR1 is SGDLS, CDR2 YYNGEE. CDR3 protein: CASSVGGGFRNEQFF. For the CDR3, the DNA is TGTGCCAGCAGCGTAGGGGGGGGCTTTAGGAATGAGCAGTTCTTC.

This clonotype was detected only a few times. The J gene is TRBJ1-1, the V gene TRBV20-1; D gene uncertain. The CDR3 length is 18 residues. V was shortened by 0 bases and J by 1 base, with 21 bases between the two germline ends. CDR1 and CDR2 (germline): DFQATT, SNEGSKA (reference sequence). The CDR3 nucleotides read TGCAGTGCTAGAGACAGGCGATCAACATTGGTCTCGAACACTGAAGCTTTCTTT. It specifies CSARDRRSTLVSNTEAFF.

This clonotype was picked up a small number of times. The chain has TRBV9 and TRBJ1-2; the D gene is possibly TRBD1 (5 bases). Trimming pared 4 bases from V and 7 bases from J, leaving 17 bases between. This CDR3 has 14 amino acids. Germline lookup yields CDR1 SGDLS and CDR2 YYNGEE. Here the CDR3 DNA reads TGTGCCAGCAGCCCAGAGCTCCAGGGCGCTGGCTACACCTTC. As protein: CASSPELQGAGYTF.

This clonotype was observed a few times. The chain recombines TRBV25-1 with TRBJ2-1; TRBD1 is a possible D gene (6 bases). The CDR3 loop spans 15 amino acids. Germline V gives CDR1 MGHDK, CDR2 SYGVNS. Trimming took off 1 base at V and 5 bases at J, with 12 bases between the two ends. The CDR3 coding sequence is TGTGCCAGCAGTGAATTCGGCAGGGGTAACAATGAGCAGTTCTTC. This encodes CASSEFGRGNNEQFF.

This chain uses TRBV5-1 with TRBJ2-2; D is possibly TRBD2 (5 bases). Per the germline V gene, CDR1 is SGHRS and CDR2 is YFSETQ. This CDR3 contains 15 residues. V gave up 1 base and J gave up 4 bases, with 11 bases separating them. The CDR3 loop is CASSLQSAGTGELFF. The CDR3 DNA follows: TGCGCCAGCAGCTTGCAAAGCGCGGGCACCGGGGAGCTGTTTTTT. Together with reference TRBV5-1 and TRBJ2-2, the CDR3 gives the full variable domain: KAGVTQTPRYLIKTRGQQVTLSCSPISGHRSVSWYQQTPGQGLQFLFEYFSETQRNKGNFPGRFSGRQFSNSRSEMNVSTLELGDSALYLCASSLQSAGTGELFFGEGSRLTVL.